The rows below give T cell receptor beta chains drawn from one sample of a study of T-cell reconstitution after alpha-beta-depleted transplantation in children. TCRdb reprocessed the PCR reads via MiXCR and lists one record per CDR3 protein. This sample has approximately 500,000 distinct CDR3 sequences; about 10% occur once, and the top ten carry 2%. The specimen was PBMCs, collected before TCRalphabeta/CD19-depleted stem cell transplant. The receptors originated from a child under 10 years old with inherited bone marrow failure, due to receive a stem cell transplant. The CDR3 runs from the conserved cysteine through the conserved F or W.

TRBV12-3/TRBV12-4	TRBJ1-1	CASSPWGVTANEAFF
TRBV7-6	TRBJ2-3	CASSLAYGGRADTQYF
TRBV9	TRBJ2-7	CASSVSGGGYEQYF
TRBV15	TRBJ1-3	CATSRAGSISGNTIYF
TRBV5-1	TRBJ1-2	CASSPSGSDGYTF
TRBV4-1	TRBJ2-2	CASSPWTGGAGELFF
TRBV20-1	TRBJ2-2	CSARVIRGLRAGDLFF
TRBV7-6	TRBJ2-7	CASSSDHDEQYF
TRBV11-2	TRBJ2-1	CASSLVAGVRFNEQFF
TRBV7-9	TRBJ2-6	CASSPGGAGANVLTF
TRBV20-1	TRBJ1-2	CSARFSGGHGYTF
TRBV5-1	TRBJ2-3	CASSLGLVVGTDTQYF
TRBV7-9	TRBJ2-3	CASSPRWGSVADTQYF
TRBV5-6	TRBJ2-5	CASSLEAPYQETQYF
TRBV2	TRBJ2-5	CASRIAGVLETQYF
TRBV24-1	TRBJ2-7	CATGDGYEQYF
TRBV19	TRBJ1-1	CAFRQGAGPTEAFF
TRBV2	TRBJ1-2	CASSEVRTGVESYGYTF
TRBV28	TRBJ2-3	CASSFGPAWVQREDQRDTQYF
TRBV20-1	TRBJ1-1	CSAKPGPSRTEAFF
TRBV11-1	TRBJ2-7	CASSFPGLAGADSSYEQYF
TRBV5-1	TRBJ2-1	CASSFERGFEQFF
TRBV19	TRBJ2-7	CASSPWTSDSYEQYF
TRBV5-1	TRBJ2-7	CASSPPKGQGYEQYF
TRBV5-1	TRBJ2-1	CASSLGAGPYNEQFF
TRBV28	TRBJ2-7	CASSLWGRSYEQYF
TRBV20-1	TRBJ1-5	CSALLDSDQPQHF
TRBV5-1	TRBJ1-2	CASSPEGIIRGNYGYTF
TRBV7-2	TRBJ2-7	CASSLTGDYYEQYF
TRBV4-3	TRBJ2-1	CASSQGGQGADEQFF
TRBV3-1	TRBJ2-1	CASGSGSGGHEQFF
TRBV6-5	TRBJ2-3	CASSYSFRRTSTDTQYF
TRBV27	TRBJ2-3	CASSLSRGDTQYF
TRBV30	TRBJ1-2	CAWSAPGPKDDGYTF
TRBV7-2	TRBJ1-3	CASSPDRLVTSGNTIYF
TRBV2	TRBJ1-1	CASSGLVNTEAFF
TRBV4-1	TRBJ2-3	CASSQGGVPGKGAQYF
TRBV15	TRBJ2-5	CATSRVTGGQETQYF
TRBV7-9	TRBJ2-5	CASSAFGGQETQYF
TRBV28	TRBJ2-3	CASGIYREAATDTQYF
TRBV25-1	TRBJ2-1	CASSELYGGPTYNEQFF
TRBV4-3	TRBJ2-1	CASSERSGRALHEQFF
TRBV29-1	TRBJ1-2	CSVGQGGYTF
TRBV10-3	TRBJ2-1	CAISEWEVAGGYEQFF
TRBV11-3	TRBJ2-1	CASSLFRQTSPGSSYNEQFF
TRBV29-1	TRBJ1-1	CSVTDLTTGPAFF